This TCR beta chain was documented in a study of T-cell reconstitution after alpha-beta-depleted transplantation in children. Study-wide results and limits: Fresh T-cell production supplied most of the T-cell counts and diversity seen one year after transplant. At day 60, the high TCRbeta diversity found in some patients originated from recipient T cells and thymic progenitors that had survived.

CDR1 LGHNA and CDR2 YSLEER come from the germline V gene. This CDR3 comprises 16 residues. Trimming cost V 4 bases and J 3 bases, with 17 bases left between them. Unique molecular identifiers tagged the TCRbeta library. TCRdb re-derived calls from the PCR reads in MiXCR, one entry per CDR3 protein. The table lists under 20,000 distinct CDR3 sequences, over 10% of them singletons, with 70% to 80% in the top ten. As for this clonotype: Its antigen is currently unknown.

The receptor comes from a boy under two years old who had a stem cell transplant for Wiskott-Aldrich syndrome, so the T cells may come from the graft donor. The chain has TRBV4-3 and TRBJ2-3; maybe TRBD1 (5 bases). This specimen was PBMCs, mostly from graft donor cells, taken 180 days after TCRalphabeta/CD19-depleted stem cell transplant. In DNA, the CDR3 is TGCGCCAGCAGCCGAGAGACAGCAGGATGGACAGATACGCAGTATTTT. The encoded protein is CASSRETAGWTDTQYF.